Below are 27 T cell receptor beta chains sequenced from a single sample in a study of Tregs in tolerant kidney transplant recipients (dated by TCRdb to the late 2010s). Preparation of the library involved the immunoSEQ multiplex PCR assay. Here the immuneACCESS table is served through TCRdb, limited to in-frame sequences with V and J called. Missing clones are a known gap in these copies; in checked studies unresolved V genes cover under half, and the rest lacks a known reason. The sample table lists about 240,000 clones, about 86% of them with a count of one. The top ten clones comprise around 0.64% of the sample. Sequencing was done on a sample of CD4+ T cells from blood. These receptors all stem from a human donor in good health.

CDR3 in amino acids: CASRPGTGFHNEQFF. In DNA form, the CDR3 reads TGTGCCAGCCGTCCCGGGACAGGGTTCCACAATGAGCAGTTCTTC. The rearrangement uses TRBV27 and TRBJ2-1; 9 bases agree with TRBD1. CDR1 is MNHEY, CDR2 SMNVEV, per germline (reference sequence). The CDR3 length is 15 residues. Trimming cost V 8 bases and J 5 bases; bases outside gene matches: 10.

This chain links TRBV5-8 with TRBJ1-2; the match to TRBD1 covers 10 bases. The CDR3 runs 15 residues. Trimming cost V 5 bases and J 6 bases; bases outside gene matches: 10. Looked up from germline, CDR1 is SGHTS and CDR2 is YDEGEE. CDR3 amino acids: CASSPLRTGGHGYTF. The CDR3 DNA reads as TGTGCCAGCAGTCCCTTGAGGACAGGGGGTCATGGCTACACCTTC.

This clone appeared once. The chain is built from TRBV27 and TRBJ2-2; no reliable D call. Germline V gene lookup returns CDR1 MNHEY and CDR2 SMNVEV (reference sequence). The CDR3 totals 15 residues. Trimming took off 7 bases at V and 0 bases at J, with 12 bases between the two ends. CDR3 protein: CASKGSNTNTGELFF. In DNA form, the CDR3 reads TGTGCCAGCAAAGGGTCCAACACGAACACCGGGGAGCTGTTTTTT.

The genes are TRBV2 and TRBJ2-1; D remains ambiguous. Per germline, CDR1 SNHLY and CDR2 FYNNEI. The CDR3 totals 11 residues. V lost 6 bases and J lost 4, with 4 bases in between. Written as DNA, the CDR3 is TGTGCCAGCAGGGTATACAATGAGCAGTTCTTC. Translating it yields CASRVYNEQFF.

The chain carries TRBV7-9 and TRBJ2-1, with D maybe TRBD2 (6 bases). The CDR3 consists of 14 residues. V gave up 5 bases and J gave up 5 bases, with 13 bases separating them. Germline CDR1 reads SEHNR; CDR2 reads FQNEAQ (reference sequence). CDR3 sequence (DNA): TGTGCCAGCAGCCCCGGCGGGGTCCACAATGAGCAGTTCTTC. Encoded protein: CASSPGGVHNEQFF.

There are a few counts of this clone. The chain combines TRBV25-1 with TRBJ2-2, with 7 bases identical to TRBD1. Germline assignment: CDR1 MGHDK and CDR2 SYGVNS. V was pared by 6 bases and J by 3 bases, with 1 base of the junction left unmatched. The CDR3 totals 13 residues. The CDR3 nucleotides are TGTGCCAGCAGGGGACAGTACACCGGGGAGCTGTTTTTT. Translation: CASRGQYTGELFF.

This sequence joins TRBV7-9 and TRBJ2-2, with a tentative D call TRBD2 (6 bases). Trimming pared 4 bases from V and 6 bases from J, leaving 24 bases between. This CDR3 region has 18 residues. In germline, CDR1 is SEHNR, CDR2 FQNEAQ (reference sequence). CDR3 sequence (DNA): TGTGCCAGCAGCTCTTTTGGGGGGAGCAGGACGGCTTCCGGGGAGCTGTTTTTT. It specifies CASSSFGGSRTASGELFF.

This clone is a singleton in its sample. This chain connects TRBV7-8 to TRBJ1-6; tentatively, D is TRBD1 (6 bases). V lost 1 base and J lost 7, with 11 bases in between. The CDR3 has 15 residues. Germline CDR1 SGHVS, CDR2 FQNEAQ. The CDR3 protein is CASSLEDRGNSPLHF. CDR3 coding DNA: TGTGCCAGCAGCTTAGAGGACAGAGGGAATTCACCCCTCCACTTT.

The chain uses TRBV11-2 and TRBJ1-6, with D possibly being TRBD1 (6 bases). The germline CDR1 and CDR2 sequences are SGHAT and FQNNGV. CDR3 length equals 16 residues. V dropped 1 base and J dropped 7 bases, with 14 bases sitting between them. Here the CDR3 DNA reads TGTGCCAGCAGCTTAGGATCAAACAGGGTCAATTCACCCCTCCACTTT. It is translated as CASSLGSNRVNSPLHF.

V gene TRBV6-5 combines with J gene TRBJ1-1, with 10 bases identical to TRBD1. The CDR3 extends over 14 amino acids. The germline V gene has CDR1 MNHEY and CDR2 SVGAGI. V lost 2 bases, J lost 4 bases, and 1 base stayed unmatched. The chain's CDR3 is CASSYDRGPTEAFF. DNA for the CDR3: TGTGCCAGCAGTTACGACAGGGGGCCCACTGAAGCTTTCTTT.

This clone was seen only a few times. The rearrangement uses TRBV7-9 and TRBJ1-2, with unresolved D. V was trimmed by 3 bases and J by 0 bases, leaving 11 bases between them. Germline lookup yields CDR1 SEHNR and CDR2 FQNEAQ (reference sequence). This CDR3 has 15 residues. The CDR3 DNA reads TGTGCCAGCAGCTTGGGCGGGCTATCTAACTATGGCTACACCTTC. Encoded protein: CASSLGGLSNYGYTF.

In its sample, this clone was seen once. V is TRBV18 and J is TRBJ2-3, with TRBD1 as a possible D gene (6 bases). The CDR3 runs to 16 residues. The germline V and J ends were trimmed by 6 bases and 4 bases, with 20 bases remaining between them. The germline CDR1 and CDR2 sequences are KGHSH and LQKENI. Here the CDR3 reads CASSAFDRQMADTQYF. In DNA form, the CDR3 reads TGTGCCAGCTCCGCCTTTGACAGGCAGATGGCAGATACGCAGTATTTT. The whole variable domain, remainder taken from reference TRBV18 and TRBJ2-3, is NAGVMQNPRHLVRRRGQEARLRCSPMKGHSHVYWYRQLPEEGLKFMVYLQKENIIDESGMPKERFSAEFPKEGPSILRIQQVVRGDSAAYFCASSAFDRQMADTQYFGPGTRLTVL.

V is TRBV5-4 and J is TRBJ2-5; 11 positions match TRBD1. Losses at the gene ends were 5 bases for V and 5 bases for J; bases not matched to a gene: 2. There are 13 residues in the CDR3. The germline CDR1 and CDR2 sequences are SGHNT and YYREEE (reference sequence). CDR3 bases: TGTGCCAGCAGAAGGGACAGGGGGGAGACCCAGTACTTC. This encodes CASRRDRGETQYF. The variable domain in full, completed from reference TRBV5-4 and TRBJ2-5, reads ETGVTQSPTHLIKTRGQQVTLRCSSQSGHNTVSWYQQALGQGPQFIFQYYREEENGRGNFPPRFSGLQFPNYSSELNVNALELDDSALYLCASRRDRGETQYFGPGTRLLVL.

The chain uses TRBV11-2 and TRBJ2-7, with D tentatively TRBD2 (7 bases). The CDR3 spans 14 residues. V was pared by 1 base and J by 4 bases, with 11 bases between. The V gene's germline CDR1 is SGHAT and CDR2 FQNNGV. CDR3 coding DNA: TGTGCCAGCAGCTTAGCGGGGGGCTCATACGAGCAGTACTTC. Its protein product is CASSLAGGSYEQYF.

V gene TRBV7-9 combines with J gene TRBJ2-3; D not certain. The V gene's germline CDR1 is SEHNR and CDR2 FQNEAQ (reference sequence). Trimming shortened V by 5 bases and J by 3 bases, and 9 bases separated the two germline ends. This CDR3 spans 13 amino acids. The CDR3 DNA is TGTGCCAGCAGCAACAGCGCTACAGATACGCAGTATTTT. This gives the protein CASSNSATDTQYF.

This clone was detected a few times. The V gene is TRBV6-1, the J gene TRBJ1-1; 7 positions agree with TRBD1. Germline-derived CDR1 and CDR2 are MNHNS and SASEGT. Losses at the gene ends were 6 bases for V and 5 bases for J; bases not matched to a gene: 6. The CDR3 runs 13 residues. CDR3 in DNA: TGTGCCAGCAGGACAGGGTCGTGGACTGAAGCTTTCTTT. It translates to CASRTGSWTEAFF.

The sample holds one count of this clone. The CDR3 loop is CASKMNTEAFF. The CDR3 region has the DNA TGCGCCAGCAAAATGAACACTGAAGCTTTCTTT. The rearrangement links TRBV5-1 to TRBJ1-1; D call uncertain. The V and J ends lost 6 bases and 0 bases respectively, with 3 bases between them. Germline V CDR1 and CDR2: SGHRS, YFSETQ. The CDR3 sequence is 11 residues long.

The gene calls are TRBV6-1 and TRBJ2-5, with D unclear. The germline V gene encodes CDR1 MNHNS and CDR2 SASEGT. The CDR3 covers 13 residues. V was cut by 9 bases and J by 2 bases, with 13 bases left in between. CDR3 amino acids: CARAGRRQETQYF. The CDR3 DNA is TGTGCCAGGGCCGGCCGCCGTCAAGAGACCCAGTACTTC.

V is TRBV6-5 and J is TRBJ2-7; 7 nucleotides match TRBD1. Germline V gene data show CDR1 as MNHEY and CDR2 as SVGAGI. CDR3 size: 14 residues. Germline trimming cut 5 bases from V and 3 bases from J; bases unmatched to any gene: 7. CDR3 residues: CASSEGGAYYEQYF. CDR3 in DNA: TGTGCCAGCAGTGAAGGGGGCGCGTACTACGAGCAGTACTTC.

As for this clone: Additional DNA sequences in this sample encode the identical CDR3. The chain employs TRBV10-3 and TRBJ2-5; D is possibly TRBD2 (6 bases). V was clipped by 6 bases and J by 3 bases, with 11 bases between them. Germline V gene sequence: CDR1 ENHRY, CDR2 SYGVKD. CDR3 length: 13 residues. The chain's CDR3 is CAISVGLEETQYF. CDR3 DNA sequence: TGTGCCATCAGCGTGGGACTTGAAGAGACCCAGTACTTC.

V gene TRBV5-1 combines with J gene TRBJ2-2; 8 bases fit TRBD1. This CDR3 has 17 residues. V lost 6 bases, J lost 6 bases, and 16 bases stayed unmatched. Germline V lookup: CDR1 SGHRS, CDR2 YFSETQ. The CDR3 reads CASTSIQGVYGAGELFF. The CDR3 coding sequence is TGCGCCAGCACATCAATACAGGGGGTTTACGGGGCCGGGGAGCTGTTTTTT.

The J gene is TRBJ1-1, the V gene TRBV18, with D uncertain. The germline V gene encodes CDR1 KGHSH and CDR2 LQKENI. V was cut by 6 bases and J by 3 bases, with 14 bases left in between. The CDR3 has 14 residues. CDR3 in amino acids: CASSRGLGDTEAFF. As DNA, the CDR3 is TGTGCCAGCTCCCGAGGTCTTGGGGACACTGAAGCTTTCTTT.

The genes are TRBV6-5 and TRBJ1-4; possibly TRBD1 for D (5 bases). V lost 2 bases and J 7 bases, leaving 8 bases between the germline ends. This CDR3 has 13 residues. The germline gives CDR1 MNHEY, CDR2 SVGAGI. CDR3 DNA sequence: TGTGCCAGCAGTTACGGCAGGGCTGAAAAACTGTTTTTT. Its translation is CASSYGRAEKLFF.

This clone appeared once. The rearrangement links TRBV4-1 to TRBJ1-1; 7 nucleotides match TRBD1. V trimming: 6 bases; J trimming: 1 base; junction bases outside the gene matches: 8. CDR1 is MGHRA, CDR2 YSYEKL, per germline. The CDR3 spans 15 residues. This CDR3 is CASRSTGRTNTEAFF. CDR3 in DNA: TGCGCCAGCAGGTCGACAGGGCGGACGAACACTGAAGCTTTCTTT.

V is TRBV11-2 and J is TRBJ1-2; 7 bases agree with TRBD1. V was pared by 5 bases and J by 4 bases, with 7 bases of the junction left unmatched. Germline CDR1 SGHAT, CDR2 FQNNGV. CDR3 length: 14 amino acids. CDR3 coding DNA: TGTGCCAGCAGCCTCACAGGGGTCGGCTATGGCTACACCTTC. It yields the protein CASSLTGVGYGYTF.

J is TRBJ2-5 and V is TRBV5-1, with 7 positions matching TRBD2. With 1 base clipped from V and 1 base from J, the junction kept 7 bases outside the gene matches. The CDR3 consists of 16 residues. Per the germline V gene, CDR1 is SGHRS and CDR2 is YFSETQ. The CDR3 spells CASSLTGGPTQETQYF. CDR3 in DNA: TGCGCCAGCAGCTTGACGGGGGGACCCACCCAAGAGACCCAGTACTTC.

V and J are TRBV27 and TRBJ1-2; TRBD1 matches at 7 bases. V lost 4 bases and J lost 10; bases outside the gene matches: 24. This CDR3 contains 18 residues. Per germline, CDR1 MNHEY and CDR2 SMNVEV (reference sequence). The CDR3 nucleotides are TGTGCCAGCAGTTCCATAGCCCGCCGACAGGGCATGGGAAGTTTCTACACCTTC. Its protein product is CASSSIARRQGMGSFYTF.